This T cell receptor (beta chain) was recorded in a study of T cell responses to AZD1222 COVID-19 vaccine. Data came from immunoSEQ multiplex PCR; TCRdb stores just in-frame clones and leaves some out. The sample lists 95,000 to 150,000 clones, 92% occurring once. This CDR3 has 15 amino acids. Germline loops: CDR1 LNHNV, CDR2 YYDKDF (reference sequence). V was cut by 0 bases and J by 6 bases, with 9 bases left in between. The chain couples TRBV15 to TRBJ1-6; TRBD1 is a possible D gene (5 bases). The source material was peripheral blood, sampled 28 days after the second AZD1222 dose. The sequence was collected from an adult who received the AZD1222 COVID-19 vaccine. CDR3 loop: CATSRDRDLNSPLHF. The CDR3 DNA sequence: TGTGCCACCAGCAGAGACAGGGATCTTAATTCACCCCTCCACTTT.